This TCR beta chain is from a study of graft-versus-host responses after intestinal transplantation. The overall study: Tacrolimus and steroids were given for 3 to 4 years to all recipients after anti-thymocyte globulin induction. Study-wide results and caveats: Investigators detected GvH clones in recipient marrow, with some emerging earlier in ileum or blood.

TCRdb keeps only in-frame clones here, not all; method: immunoSEQ multiplex PCR. The profile shows 30,000 to 40,000 clones, around 94% of them singletons. As to this clone: Antigen specificity is unknown.

This CDR3 has 12 residues. Germline CDR1 and CDR2: SQVTM and ANQGSEA. V lost 5 bases and J 3 bases, leaving 11 bases between the germline ends. The sequence came from a human patient who received an intestinal transplant, so some T cells may come from the graft donor. The input for sequencing was PBMCs, taken 16 days after intestinal transplant. This chain connects TRBV29-1 to TRBJ2-7; perhaps TRBD2 as D (5 bases). For the CDR3, the DNA is TGCAGCGTTTGGACTCCTCTCTACGAGCAGTACTTC. It specifies CSVWTPLYEQYF.